This T cell receptor (beta chain) comes out of a study of blood T cell repertoires in COVID-19. Here immunoSEQ multiplex PCR was the method, and the copy in TCRdb shows in-frame clones only, minus some. Of a few hundred thousand clones listed, 80% to 90% are singletons. The V and J ends lost 3 bases and 5 bases, in that order; junction bases with no gene match: 19. CDR1 and CDR2 from the germline V gene are KGHSH and LQKENI. CDR3 length: 19 residues. The TCR sequence derives from a man between 18 and 29 years old who had recovered from COVID-19. The material sequenced was PBMCs or T cells enriched from blood (not recorded which). The chain employs TRBV18 and TRBJ2-7, with TRBD1 matching over 10 bases. The CDR3 loop reads CASSPRDRGAREPSDEQYF. In DNA, the CDR3 is TGTGCCAGCTCACCGCGGGACAGGGGTGCGCGGGAGCCTTCGGACGAGCAGTACTTC.